Listed below are T cell receptor beta chains from one sample, sequenced in a study of radiation and T cells in renal cell carcinoma. Here immunoSEQ multiplex PCR was the method, and the copy in TCRdb shows in-frame clones only, minus some. The table shows some 80,000 clones, with roughly 80% occurring only once. This specimen consisted of blood, obtained from a patient whose treatment included radiotherapy and nephrectomy. The source of these receptors is a woman in her fifties or sixties with renal cell carcinoma. Both conserved end residues are part of each CDR3. D genes are given only for firm matches. For some rows the clone size is stated as once, few or many, or as a class when expanded; others skip it.

>TRBD2|once|TRBJ2-1|TRBV6-4
CASSTGTSGSNEQFF
TGTGCCAGCAGTACCGGGACTAGCGGGAGCAATGAGCAGTTCTTC
>TRBD1|medium-sized|TRBJ1-1|TRBV4-2
CASSQDPGTVPEAFF
TGTGCCAGCAGCCAAGATCCTGGGACAGTCCCTGAAGCTTTCTTT
>.|.|TRBJ1-3|TRBV6-5
CASRAGVTGNTIYF
TGTGCCAGCAGGGCAGGGGTAACTGGAAACACCATATATTTT
>TRBD1|few|TRBJ1-1|TRBV19
CASSPGTGLTEAFF
TGTGCCAGTAGCCCCGGGACAGGGCTCACTGAAGCTTTCTTT
>TRBD1|.|TRBJ1-1|TRBV4-1
CASSQDGQGASTEAFF
TGCGCCAGCAGCCAAGATGGACAGGGGGCTAGCACTGAAGCTTTCTTT
>TRBD2|.|TRBJ2-7|TRBV18
CASSPGLAGSYEQYF
TGTGCCAGCTCACCCGGACTAGCGGGATCTTACGAGCAGTACTTC
>.|.|TRBJ2-7|TRBV4-2
CASSQAVKLAGYEQYF
TGTGCCAGCAGCCAAGCGGTTAAGCTGGCTGGCTACGAGCAGTACTTC
>TRBD1|.|TRBJ2-2|TRBV27
CASSQGQYTGELFF
TGTGCCAGCAGTCAGGGACAGTACACCGGGGAGCTGTTTTTT
>.|once|TRBJ1-1|TRBV13
CASSLGQDWNTEAFF
TGTGCCAGCAGCTTAGGCCAGGATTGGAACACTGAAGCTTTCTTT
>TRBD2|.|TRBJ2-3|TRBV5-4
CASSGGTSGGNTDTQYF
TGTGCCAGCAGCGGCGGGACTAGCGGGGGTAACACAGATACGCAGTATTTT
>.|once|TRBJ1-2|TRBV9
CASSVDEAAANYGYTF
TGTGCCAGCAGCGTAGATGAGGCAGCAGCTAACTATGGCTACACCTTC
>TRBD1|.|TRBJ2-5|TRBV6-1
CASSRTGLETQYF
TGTGCCAGCAGTCGGACAGGGCTAGAGACCCAGTACTTC
>TRBD1|.|TRBJ2-7|TRBV6-5
CASSSDRGGYEQYF
TGTGCCAGCAGCTCGGACAGGGGCGGTTACGAGCAGTACTTC
>TRBD1|.|TRBJ2-1|TRBV7-6
CASSLGADRAHEQFF
TGTGCCAGCAGCTTAGGGGCGGACAGGGCCCATGAGCAGTTCTTC
>TRBD2|.|TRBJ2-3|TRBV15
CATSRPSGRPTDTQYF
TGTGCCACCAGCAGACCTAGCGGGAGGCCCACAGATACGCAGTATTTT
>TRBD2|.|TRBJ2-5|TRBV9
CASSATSVGETQYF
TGTGCCAGCAGCGCGACTAGCGTAGGAGAGACCCAGTACTTC
>TRBD1|once|TRBJ2-7|TRBV19
CASSIGTGHYEQYF
TGTGCCAGTAGTATTGGGACAGGTCACTACGAGCAGTACTTC
>.|.|TRBJ2-2|TRBV29-1
CSVESRGTGELFF
TGCAGCGTTGAAAGCAGAGGTACCGGGGAGCTGTTTTTT
>TRBD1|.|TRBJ1-4|TRBV19
CASKITGGDEKLFF
TGTGCCAGTAAAATTACAGGGGGGGATGAAAAACTGTTTTTT
>TRBD2|once|TRBJ2-2|TRBV6-4
CASRASGGRAGELFF
TGTGCCAGCAGAGCTAGCGGGGGTCGAGCCGGGGAGCTGTTTTTT
>.|.|TRBJ2-7|TRBV19
CASRAQSVKDGEQYF
TGTGCCAGTAGGGCCCAAAGCGTAAAGGACGGCGAGCAGTACTTC
>TRBD2|few|TRBJ2-3|TRBV6-5
CASRSLAGVSTQYF
TGTGCCAGCAGGTCCCTCGCGGGGGTTTCTACGCAGTATTTT
>TRBD1|.|TRBJ1-6|TRBV28
CASTYGDRANSPLHF
TGTGCCAGCACCTATGGGGACAGGGCAAATTCACCCCTCCACTTT
>TRBD1|.|TRBJ1-1|TRBV9
CASSEGTETEAFF
TGTGCCAGCAGCGAGGGGACAGAAACCGAAGCTTTCTTT
>.|.|TRBJ2-3|TRBV7-6
CASSLEPPVTQYF
TGTGCCAGCAGCTTAGAACCTCCGGTAACGCAGTATTTT
>.|once|TRBJ2-5|TRBV6-5
CASSSPMRGETQYF
TGTGCCAGCAGTTCCCCGATGAGGGGAGAGACCCAGTACTTC
>TRBD1|.|TRBJ1-2|TRBV28
CAVGGGQVPGGYTF
TGTGCCGTTGGGGGTGGACAGGTCCCGGGGGGCTACACCTTC
>.|.|TRBJ2-7|TRBV5-1
CASSLGLAGIPYEQYF
TGCGCCAGCAGCTTGGGGTTGGCAGGGATCCCCTACGAGCAGTACTTC
>.|.|TRBJ1-1|TRBV4-1
CASSQDWGGGRTEAFF
TGCGCCAGCAGCCAAGATTGGGGCGGGGGAAGGACTGAAGCTTTCTTT
>.|.|TRBJ1-5|TRBV2
CASSSLSNQPQHF
TGTGCCAGCAGTTCCCTTAGCAATCAGCCCCAGCATTTT